This TCR beta chain was captured by sequencing in a study of response to subunit inactivated influenza vaccine. Study outcomes and limitations: Authors suggested few new T cells are recruited by each seasonal influenza vaccination.

CDR1 and CDR2 from the germline V gene are LGHNA and YNFKEQ. This CDR3 has 17 amino acids. V was trimmed by 0 bases and J by 1 base, leaving 10 bases between them. MiXCR, run by TCRdb on the RT-PCR reads, gives a single entry per CDR3 protein. The sample has some 800,000 distinct CDR3 sequences; over 20% are singletons. For this clonotype: Antigen: not known.

The chain joins TRBV4-2 to TRBJ2-6; D call uncertain. Here the sequenced sample was PBMCs from blood, taken 4 to 6 days after vaccination. The TCR comes from a middle-aged man who received an inactivated influenza vaccine. CDR3 in DNA: TGTGCCAGCAGCCAAGATCCTTTCGGGTCTGGGGCCAACGTCCTGACTTTC. Translated: CASSQDPFGSGANVLTF.